A single sample gave rise to the 17 T cell receptor beta chains below, sequenced in a study of blood T cell repertoires in COVID-19. Assay used: immunoSEQ multiplex PCR; TCRdb lists only in-frame clones, some missing. This sample has 90,000 to 100,000 clones, with 65% to 90% found just once. The sequenced sample consisted of peripheral blood. These TCRs come from an elderly man with acute or convalescent COVID-19.

The V and J genes are TRBV6-2 or TRBV6-3 and TRBJ2-5, with a possible D match to TRBD1 (6 bases). Germline V gene data show CDR1 as MNHEY and CDR2 as SVGEGT. V lost 2 bases to trimming and J lost 1 base, with 14 bases between them. The CDR3 is made up of 16 amino acids. CDR3 coding DNA: TGTGCCAGCAGTTACGAGGTAGGGGGTCTCCAAGAGACCCAGTACTTC. This gives the protein CASSYEVGGLQETQYF.

The chain has TRBV28 and TRBJ2-3, with TRBD2 matching over 8 bases. The V and J ends lost 7 bases and 1 base, in that order; junction bases with no gene match: 4. Germline V gene data show CDR1 as MDHEN and CDR2 as SYDVKM. The CDR3 is 14 residues long. The CDR3 reads CASTHSGGTDTQYF. The CDR3, as DNA: TGTGCCAGCACCCATAGCGGGGGCACAGATACGCAGTATTTT.

V gene TRBV6-2 or TRBV6-3 combines with J gene TRBJ1-3, with D unresolved. V lost 4 bases to trimming and J lost 2 bases, with 15 bases between them. The CDR3 has 16 amino acids. Per germline, CDR1 MNHEY and CDR2 SVGEGT. The CDR3 DNA sequence: TGTGCCAGCAGTTCCCAGGAAGCTTTGACTGGAAACACCATATATTTT. It yields the protein CASSSQEALTGNTIYF.

V and J are TRBV5-1 and TRBJ2-7; TRBD1 matches 8 bases. After removal of 3 bases from V and 5 bases from J, the junction contained 13 bases not matched to a gene. The CDR3 extends over 16 amino acids. Germline V gene sequence: CDR1 SGHRS, CDR2 YFSETQ. Here the CDR3 DNA reads TGCGCCAGCAGCTCGGGGACAGGCCCACCCGGGGACGAGCAGTACTTC. It encodes CASSSGTGPPGDEQYF. The entire variable domain, with the rest obtained from reference TRBV5-1 and TRBJ2-7, is as follows: KAGVTQTPRYLIKTRGQQVTLSCSPISGHRSVSWYQQTPGQGLQFLFEYFSETQRNKGNFPGRFSGRQFSNSRSEMNVSTLELGDSALYLCASSSGTGPPGDEQYFGPGTRLTVT.

This clone was found once. The chain employs TRBV15 and TRBJ2-7, with unresolved D. This CDR3 has 12 residues. V was shortened by 5 bases and J by 3 bases, with 8 bases between the two germline ends. CDR1 and CDR2 from the germline V gene are LNHNV and YYDKDF (reference sequence). CDR3 protein: CATSRLNYEQYF. In nucleotides, the CDR3 is TGTGCCACCAGCCGACTCAACTACGAGCAGTACTTC.

V and J are TRBV7-3 and TRBJ2-2; TRBD2 matches at 8 bases. J lost 4 bases, V lost 2 bases, and 6 bases had no gene match. This CDR3 has 16 residues. Germline V gene sequence: CDR1 SGHTA, CDR2 FQGTGA. CDR3 nucleotides: TGTGCCAGCAGCTTACCCGGGGGGGCAGGCACCGGGGAGCTGTTTTTT. Translating it yields CASSLPGGAGTGELFF.

V gene TRBV7-6 combines with J gene TRBJ2-6; TRBD1 agrees at 9 bases. Germline loops: CDR1 SGHVS, CDR2 FNYEAQ. With 5 bases clipped from V and 1 base from J, the junction kept 9 bases outside the gene matches. This CDR3 has 18 residues. The CDR3 here is CASSRDRGGGSGANVLTF. DNA for the CDR3: TGTGCCAGCAGCCGTGACAGGGGGGGAGGTTCTGGGGCCAACGTCCTGACTTTC.

The chain joins TRBV19 to TRBJ2-7; 7 positions agree with TRBD2. Per the germline V gene, CDR1 is LNHDA and CDR2 is SQIVND (reference sequence). CDR3 length equals 13 residues. The trim removed 3 bases at V and 7 bases at J, leaving 6 bases unmatched. As DNA, the CDR3 is TGTGCCAGTAGTATGGGGGACTACAGGGAGCAGTACTTC. Its protein product is CASSMGDYREQYF.

V is TRBV29-1 and J is TRBJ2-7; 11 bases line up with TRBD1. Germline CDR1 reads SQVTM; CDR2 reads ANQGSEA. This CDR3 is built from 12 residues. V lost 7 bases to trimming and J lost 7 bases; unmatched junction nucleotides: 6. DNA for the CDR3: TGCAGCGGTGGACAGGGGGCGGGAGAGCAGTACTTC. Amino acids: CSGGQGAGEQYF.

This clone was seen just once. This chain connects TRBV10-3 to TRBJ2-1, with 9 bases that match TRBD2. V dropped 3 bases and J dropped 8; count of bases not matched to a gene: 2. This CDR3 is built from 13 residues. From germline, CDR1 is ENHRY and CDR2 SYGVKD. The DNA for the CDR3 is TGTGCCATCAGTGAATGGACTAGCGATGAGCAGTTCTTC. Encoded protein: CAISEWTSDEQFF.

A few counts support this clone. The chain carries TRBV6-5 and TRBJ2-2; 7 nucleotides match TRBD2. This CDR3 is built from 15 residues. Per the germline V gene, CDR1 is MNHEY and CDR2 is SVGAGI. Trimming took 6 bases from V and 2 from J; bases not matched to a gene: 6. The CDR3: CASRLGTTNTGELFF. Written as DNA, the CDR3 is TGTGCCAGCAGGCTCGGGACTACCAACACCGGGGAGCTGTTTTTT.

The chain links TRBV4-3 to TRBJ2-1, with TRBD2 as a possible D gene (5 bases). Trimming took off 0 bases at V and 7 bases at J, with 10 bases between the two ends. Per the germline V gene, CDR1 is LGHNA and CDR2 is YSLEER. There are 14 residues in the CDR3. CDR3 DNA: TGCGCCAGCAGCCAAGATCCCAGCGGTAATGAGCAGTTCTTC. It translates to CASSQDPSGNEQFF.

As DNA, the CDR3 is TGTGCCAGCAGCCCGGAAGATCCCAGGGGGCCGGGTAGGGAGACCCAGTACTTC. Translating it yields CASSPEDPRGPGRETQYF. This chain uses TRBV7-2 with TRBJ2-5, with TRBD1 identical over 8 bases. This CDR3 spans 18 amino acids. V was clipped by 5 bases and J by 5 bases; unmatched bases: 19. CDR1 and CDR2 from the germline V gene are SGHTA and FQGNSA.

The chain combines TRBV19 with TRBJ1-1; D is uncertain. Per germline, CDR1 LNHDA and CDR2 SQIVND (reference sequence). Trimming cost V 8 bases and J 1 base, with 11 bases left between them. CDR3 size: 13 residues. In DNA, the CDR3 is TGTGCCAGTTCTAGTCAGTCGAACACTGAAGCTTTCTTT. Amino acid sequence: CASSSQSNTEAFF.

The V gene is TRBV7-2, the J gene TRBJ2-2; 10 bases agree with TRBD1. This CDR3 spans 15 amino acids. With 4 bases clipped from V and 5 bases from J, the junction kept 4 bases outside the gene matches. CDR1 and CDR2 from the germline V gene are SGHTA and FQGNSA. The CDR3 coding sequence is TGTGCCAGCAGCTCACGGACAGGGGGAACCGGGGAGCTGTTTTTT. It yields the protein CASSSRTGGTGELFF.

This clone showed up just a few times. The chain links TRBV7-3 to TRBJ2-7; 10 positions match TRBD1. V shed 5 bases, J shed 9 bases, and the junction held 13 bases outside the gene matches. Germline CDR1 and CDR2: SGHTA and FQGTGA. There are 15 residues in the CDR3. For the CDR3, the DNA is TGTGCCAGCAGCCCGATTCCGGGACAGGGGAGTAGGCAGTACTTC. Translated, it gives CASSPIPGQGSRQYF.

This chain uses TRBV18 with TRBJ1-1, with D possibly TRBD1 on 5 matching bases. CDR1 is KGHSH and CDR2 is LQKENI in the germline V gene. The CDR3 consists of 14 residues. Trimming removed 2 bases from V and 2 bases from J, with 9 bases in between. The CDR3 reads CASSPNGQNTEAFF. The CDR3 coding sequence is TGTGCCAGCTCACCAAACGGACAAAACACTGAAGCTTTCTTT. Full variable domain (outside the CDR3, taken from reference TRBV18 and TRBJ1-1): NAGVMQNPRHLVRRRGQEARLRCSPMKGHSHVYWYRQLPEEGLKFMVYLQKENIIDESGMPKERFSAEFPKEGPSILRIQQVVRGDSAAYFCASSPNGQNTEAFFGQGTRLTVV.